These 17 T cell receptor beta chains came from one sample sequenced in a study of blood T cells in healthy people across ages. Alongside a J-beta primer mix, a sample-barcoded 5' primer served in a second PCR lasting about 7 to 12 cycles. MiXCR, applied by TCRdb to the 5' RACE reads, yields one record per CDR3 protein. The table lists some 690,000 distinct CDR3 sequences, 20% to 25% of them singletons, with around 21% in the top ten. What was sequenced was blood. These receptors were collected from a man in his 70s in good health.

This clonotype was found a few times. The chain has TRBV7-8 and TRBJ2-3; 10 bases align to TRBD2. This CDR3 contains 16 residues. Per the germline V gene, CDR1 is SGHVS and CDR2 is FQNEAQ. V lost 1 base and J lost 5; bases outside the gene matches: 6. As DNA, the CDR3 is TGTGCCAGCAGCTTAGAAGCGGGGGGGCAAAAAGATACGCAGTATTTT. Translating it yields CASSLEAGGQKDTQYF.

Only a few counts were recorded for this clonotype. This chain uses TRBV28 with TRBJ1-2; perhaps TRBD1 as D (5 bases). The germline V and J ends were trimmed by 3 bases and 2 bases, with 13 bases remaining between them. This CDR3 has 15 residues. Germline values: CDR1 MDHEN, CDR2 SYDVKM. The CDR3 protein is CASSLQQGLNYGYTF. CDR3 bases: TGTGCCAGCAGTTTGCAGCAGGGACTAAACTATGGCTACACCTTC.

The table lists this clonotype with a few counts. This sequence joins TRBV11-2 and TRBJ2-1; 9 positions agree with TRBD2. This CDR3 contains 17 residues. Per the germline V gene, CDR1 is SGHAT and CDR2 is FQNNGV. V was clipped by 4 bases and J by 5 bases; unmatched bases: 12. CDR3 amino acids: CASSSRRGSGGHNEQFF. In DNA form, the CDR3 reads TGTGCCAGCAGCTCCCGGAGGGGGAGCGGGGGGCACAATGAGCAGTTCTTC.

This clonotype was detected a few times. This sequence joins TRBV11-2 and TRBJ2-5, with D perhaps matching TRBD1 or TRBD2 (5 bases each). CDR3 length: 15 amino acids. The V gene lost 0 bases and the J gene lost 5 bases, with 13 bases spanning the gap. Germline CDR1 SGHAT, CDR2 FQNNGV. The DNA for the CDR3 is TGTGCCAGCAGCTTAGAAATTGGCGAGGGGGAGACCCAGTACTTC. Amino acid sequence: CASSLEIGEGETQYF.

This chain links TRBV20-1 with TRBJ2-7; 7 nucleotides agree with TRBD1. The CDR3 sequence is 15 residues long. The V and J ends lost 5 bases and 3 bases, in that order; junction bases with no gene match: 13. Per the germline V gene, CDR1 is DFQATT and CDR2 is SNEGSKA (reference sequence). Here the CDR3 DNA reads TGCAGTGCTTGGAAGGGGGCCCCGGCTTTCTACGAGCAGTACTTC. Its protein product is CSAWKGAPAFYEQYF.

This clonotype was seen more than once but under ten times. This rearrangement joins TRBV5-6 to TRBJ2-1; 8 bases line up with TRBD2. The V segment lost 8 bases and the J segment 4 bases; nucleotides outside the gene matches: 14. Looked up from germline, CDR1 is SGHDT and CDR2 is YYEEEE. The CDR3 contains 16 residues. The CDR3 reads CASAGTRDILYNEQFF. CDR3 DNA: TGTGCCAGTGCCGGGACTAGGGACATCCTATACAATGAGCAGTTCTTC.

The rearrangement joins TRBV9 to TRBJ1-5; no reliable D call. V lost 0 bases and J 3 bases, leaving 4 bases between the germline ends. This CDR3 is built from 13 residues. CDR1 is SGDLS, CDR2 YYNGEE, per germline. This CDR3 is CASSVGFNQPQHF. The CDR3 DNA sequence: TGTGCCAGCAGCGTAGGCTTCAATCAGCCCCAGCATTTT.

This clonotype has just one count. The CDR3 DNA follows: TGTGCCAGCAGCCAAATGAGCGGGAGAGCAGATACGCAGTATTTT. This sequence encodes CASSQMSGRADTQYF. The chain combines TRBV14 with TRBJ2-3, with 8 bases matching TRBD2. CDR3 length equals 15 residues. The V and J ends lost 2 bases and 4 bases, in that order; junction bases with no gene match: 5. Germline CDR1 SGHDN, CDR2 FVKESK.

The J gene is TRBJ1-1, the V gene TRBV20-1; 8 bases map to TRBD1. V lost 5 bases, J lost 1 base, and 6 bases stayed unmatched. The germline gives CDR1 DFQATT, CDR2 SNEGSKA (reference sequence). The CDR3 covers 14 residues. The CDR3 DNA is TGCAGTGCTCGGACAGGGCACGGGAACACTGAAGCTTTCTTT. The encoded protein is CSARTGHGNTEAFF.

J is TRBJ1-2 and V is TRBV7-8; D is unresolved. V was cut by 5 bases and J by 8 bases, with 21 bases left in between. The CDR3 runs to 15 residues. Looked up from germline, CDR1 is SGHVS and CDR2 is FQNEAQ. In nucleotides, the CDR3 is TGTGCCAGCAGCACCCAGGTCGCGATGGGAACGGGCTACACCTTC. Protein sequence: CASSTQVAMGTGYTF.

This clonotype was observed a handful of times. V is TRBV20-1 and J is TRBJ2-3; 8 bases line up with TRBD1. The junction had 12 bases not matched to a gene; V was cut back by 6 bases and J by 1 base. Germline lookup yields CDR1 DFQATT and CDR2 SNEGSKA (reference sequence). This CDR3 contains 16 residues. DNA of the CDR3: TGCAGTGCCAGGGCGGACAGGGTTGCGGGCACAGATACGCAGTATTTT. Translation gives CSARADRVAGTDTQYF.

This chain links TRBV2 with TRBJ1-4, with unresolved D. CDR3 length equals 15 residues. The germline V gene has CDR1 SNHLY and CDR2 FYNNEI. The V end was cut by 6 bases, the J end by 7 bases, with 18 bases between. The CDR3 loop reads CASSASDLEGEKLFF. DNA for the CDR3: TGTGCCAGCAGCGCCTCGGACCTAGAGGGTGAAAAACTGTTTTTT.

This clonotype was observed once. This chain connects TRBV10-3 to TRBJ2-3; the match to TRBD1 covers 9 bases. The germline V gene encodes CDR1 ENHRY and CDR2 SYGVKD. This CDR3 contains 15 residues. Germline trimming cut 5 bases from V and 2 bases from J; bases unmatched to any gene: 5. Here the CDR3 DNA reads TGTGCCATCAGTAAGGACAGGGGAGACACAGATACGCAGTATTTT. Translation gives CAISKDRGDTDTQYF.

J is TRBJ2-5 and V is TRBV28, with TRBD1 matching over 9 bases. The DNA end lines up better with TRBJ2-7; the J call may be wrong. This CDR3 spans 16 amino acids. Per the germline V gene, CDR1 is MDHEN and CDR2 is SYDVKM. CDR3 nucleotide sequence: TGTGCCAGCAGTGAGAAGACGGGACAGGGTGCCTACGAGCAGTACTTC. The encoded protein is CASSEKTGQGAYEQYF.

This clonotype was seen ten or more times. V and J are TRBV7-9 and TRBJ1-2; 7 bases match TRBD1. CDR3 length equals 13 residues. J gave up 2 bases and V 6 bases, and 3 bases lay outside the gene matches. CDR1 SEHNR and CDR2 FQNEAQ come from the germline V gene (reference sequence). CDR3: CASRSQGNYGYTF. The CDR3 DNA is TGTGCCAGCAGGTCACAGGGGAACTATGGCTACACCTTC.

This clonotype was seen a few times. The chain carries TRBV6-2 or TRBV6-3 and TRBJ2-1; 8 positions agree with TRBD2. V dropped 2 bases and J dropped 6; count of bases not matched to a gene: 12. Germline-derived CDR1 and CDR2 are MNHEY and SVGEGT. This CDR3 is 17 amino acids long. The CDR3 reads CASSYLLSGSVSNEQFF. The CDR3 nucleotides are TGTGCCAGCAGTTACCTTCTCAGCGGGAGTGTAAGCAATGAGCAGTTCTTC.

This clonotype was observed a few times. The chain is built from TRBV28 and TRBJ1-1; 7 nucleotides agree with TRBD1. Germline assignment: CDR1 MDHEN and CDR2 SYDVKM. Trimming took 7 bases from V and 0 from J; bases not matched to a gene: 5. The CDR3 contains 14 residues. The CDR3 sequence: CASTPDRVNTEAFF. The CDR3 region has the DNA TGTGCCAGCACGCCCGACAGGGTGAACACTGAAGCTTTCTTT.